This T cell receptor beta chain was captured in a study of CD8+CD57+ T cells in acquired aplastic anemia. Study-wide findings and caveats: Comparison of patients with controls identified about 27 shared CD8+ CDR3 sequences.

An expansion of CD8+CD57+ cells by flow cytometry had been shown in patients chosen for sequencing. TCR beta VDJ and CDR3 were profiled, and genomic DNA was the template. TCRdb ran MiXCR on the reads and lists one entry per CDR3 protein. The sample consists of about 160,000 distinct CDR3 sequences, around half of them appearing once. Concerning this clonotype: What it binds is not known.

CDR1 is SNHLY, CDR2 FYNNEI, per germline. CDR3 length: 13 residues. V shed 8 bases and J shed 13 bases, with 18 bases lying between them. The source is a human donor with aplastic anemia. V is TRBV2 and J is TRBJ1-6; tentative D call: TRBD1 (6 bases). Material for sequencing was sorted CD4+, CD8+, or CD8+CD57+ T cells (not recorded which) from PBMCs. The CDR3 DNA reads TGTGCCAGCCGGACAGTTTTTAATCCGCCCCTCCACTTT. It translates to CASRTVFNPPLHF.